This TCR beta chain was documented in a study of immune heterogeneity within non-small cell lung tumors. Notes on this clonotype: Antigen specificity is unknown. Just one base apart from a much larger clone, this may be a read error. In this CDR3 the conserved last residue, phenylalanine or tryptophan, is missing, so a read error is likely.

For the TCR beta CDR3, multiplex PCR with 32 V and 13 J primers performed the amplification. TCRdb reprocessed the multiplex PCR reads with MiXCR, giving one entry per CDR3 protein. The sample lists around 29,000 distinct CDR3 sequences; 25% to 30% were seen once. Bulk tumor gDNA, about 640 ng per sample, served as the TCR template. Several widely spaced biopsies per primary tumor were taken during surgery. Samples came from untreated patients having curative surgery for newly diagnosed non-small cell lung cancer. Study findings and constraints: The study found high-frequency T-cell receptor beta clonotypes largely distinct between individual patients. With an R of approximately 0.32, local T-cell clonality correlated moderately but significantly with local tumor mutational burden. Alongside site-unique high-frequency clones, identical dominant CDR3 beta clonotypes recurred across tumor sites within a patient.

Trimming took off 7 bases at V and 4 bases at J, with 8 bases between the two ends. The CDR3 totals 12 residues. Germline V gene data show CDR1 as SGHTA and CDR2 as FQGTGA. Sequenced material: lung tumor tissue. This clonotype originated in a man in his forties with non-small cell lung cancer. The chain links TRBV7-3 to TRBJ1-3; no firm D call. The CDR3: CASTKAGNTIYL. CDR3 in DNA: TGTGCCAGCACTAAGGCGGGAAACACCATATATCTT.